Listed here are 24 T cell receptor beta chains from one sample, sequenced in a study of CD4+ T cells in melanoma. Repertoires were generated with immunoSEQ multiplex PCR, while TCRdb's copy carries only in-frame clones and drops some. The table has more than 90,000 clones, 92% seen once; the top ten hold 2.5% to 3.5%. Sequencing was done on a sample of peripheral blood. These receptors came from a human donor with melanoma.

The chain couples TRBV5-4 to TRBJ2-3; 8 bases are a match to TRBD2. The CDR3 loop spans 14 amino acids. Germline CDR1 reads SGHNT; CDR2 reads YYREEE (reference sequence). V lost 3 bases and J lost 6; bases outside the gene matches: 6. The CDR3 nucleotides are TGTGCCAGCAGCTCCACCCGGGGGGGGGATACGCAGTATTTT. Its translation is CASSSTRGGDTQYF.

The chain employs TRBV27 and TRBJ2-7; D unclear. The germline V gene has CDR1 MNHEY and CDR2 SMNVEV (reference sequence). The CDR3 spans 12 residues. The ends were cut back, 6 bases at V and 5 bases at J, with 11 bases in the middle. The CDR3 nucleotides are TGTGCCAGCAGACGGCTTGTCGACGAGCAGTACTTC. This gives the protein CASRRLVDEQYF.

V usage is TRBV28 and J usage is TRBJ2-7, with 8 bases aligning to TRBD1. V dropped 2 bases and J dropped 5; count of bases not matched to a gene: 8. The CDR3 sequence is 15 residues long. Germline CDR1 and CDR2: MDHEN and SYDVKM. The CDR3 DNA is TGTGCCAGCAGTTTAATCCGCGACAGGGGAAACGAGCAGTACTTC. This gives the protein CASSLIRDRGNEQYF.

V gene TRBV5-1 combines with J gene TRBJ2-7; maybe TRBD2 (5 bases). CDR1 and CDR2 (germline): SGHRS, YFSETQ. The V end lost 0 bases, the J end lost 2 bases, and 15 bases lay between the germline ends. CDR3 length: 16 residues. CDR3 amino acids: CASSLEAFPGTYEQYF. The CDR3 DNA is TGCGCCAGCAGCTTGGAGGCCTTCCCCGGGACCTACGAGCAGTACTTC.

CDR3 nucleotides: TGTGCCAGCAGCCCTCAGACGACCTCTGGAAACACCATATATTTT. Translation gives CASSPQTTSGNTIYF. The chain combines TRBV7-2 with TRBJ1-3, with D unclear. Germline assignment: CDR1 SGHTA and CDR2 FQGNSA. Trimming pared 5 bases from V and 0 bases from J, leaving 11 bases between. This CDR3 is 15 amino acids long. Based on the CDR3 plus reference TRBV7-2 and TRBJ1-3, the full variable domain is GAGVSQSPSNKVTEKGKDVELRCDPISGHTALYWYRQSLGQGLEFLIYFQGNSAPDKSGLPSDRFSAERTGGSVSTLTIQRTQQEDSAVYLCASSPQTTSGNTIYFGEGSWLTVV.

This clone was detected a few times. The CDR3 nucleotides read TGCGCCAGCAGCCTCCCCGGGACAGGGCTCGAAAAACTGTTTTTT. Translating it yields CASSLPGTGLEKLFF. The chain links TRBV4-1 to TRBJ1-4; 9 bases line up with TRBD1. The CDR3 loop spans 15 amino acids. Unmatched junction bases numbered 8, after V lost 4 bases and J lost 8 bases. CDR1 is MGHRA and CDR2 is YSYEKL in the germline V gene.

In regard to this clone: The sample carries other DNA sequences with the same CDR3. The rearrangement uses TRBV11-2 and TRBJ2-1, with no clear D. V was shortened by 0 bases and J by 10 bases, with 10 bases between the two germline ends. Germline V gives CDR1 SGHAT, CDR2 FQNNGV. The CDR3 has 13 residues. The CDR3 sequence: CASSLDTANEQFF. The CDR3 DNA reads TGTGCCAGCAGCTTAGATACGGCTAACGAGCAGTTCTTC.

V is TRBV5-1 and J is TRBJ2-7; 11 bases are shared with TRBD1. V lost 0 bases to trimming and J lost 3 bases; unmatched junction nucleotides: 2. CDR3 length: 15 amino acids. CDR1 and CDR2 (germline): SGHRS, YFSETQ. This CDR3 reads CASSLGGTGGYEQYF. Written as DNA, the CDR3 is TGCGCCAGCAGCTTGGGGGGGACAGGGGGCTACGAGCAGTACTTC. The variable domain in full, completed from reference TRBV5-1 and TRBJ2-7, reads KAGVTQTPRYLIKTRGQQVTLSCSPISGHRSVSWYQQTPGQGLQFLFEYFSETQRNKGNFPGRFSGRQFSNSRSEMNVSTLELGDSALYLCASSLGGTGGYEQYFGPGTRLTVT.

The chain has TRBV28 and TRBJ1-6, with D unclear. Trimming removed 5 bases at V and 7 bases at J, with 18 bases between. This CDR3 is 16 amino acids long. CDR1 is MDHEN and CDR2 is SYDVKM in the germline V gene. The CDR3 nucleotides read TGTGCCAGCAGTACCCCCGCGCGGGGAGAGAATTCACCCCTCCACTTT. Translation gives CASSTPARGENSPLHF. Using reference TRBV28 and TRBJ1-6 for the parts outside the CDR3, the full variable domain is DVKVTQSSRYLVKRTGEKVFLECVQDMDHENMFWYRQDPGLGLRLIYFSYDVKMKEKGDIPEGYSVSREKKERFSLILESASTNQTSMYLCASSTPARGENSPLHFGNGTRLTVT.

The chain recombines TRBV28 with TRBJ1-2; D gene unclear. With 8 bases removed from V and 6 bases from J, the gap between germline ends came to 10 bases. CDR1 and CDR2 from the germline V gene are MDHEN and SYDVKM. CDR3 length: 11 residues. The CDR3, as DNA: TGTGCCAGCTCACGTGCGCATGGCTACACCTTC. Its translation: CASSRAHGYTF.

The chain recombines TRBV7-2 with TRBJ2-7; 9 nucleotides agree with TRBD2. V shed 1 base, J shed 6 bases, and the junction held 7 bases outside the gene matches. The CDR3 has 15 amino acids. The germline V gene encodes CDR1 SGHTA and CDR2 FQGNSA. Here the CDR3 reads CASSLGAGGYGEQYF. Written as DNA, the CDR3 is TGTGCCAGCAGCTTAGGGGCGGGAGGGTACGGCGAGCAGTACTTC.

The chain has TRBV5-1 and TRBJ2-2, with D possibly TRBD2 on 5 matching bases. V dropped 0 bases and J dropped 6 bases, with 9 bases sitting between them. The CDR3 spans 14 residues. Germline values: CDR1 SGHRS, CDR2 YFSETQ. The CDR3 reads CASSLVPGSGELFF. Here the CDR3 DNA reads TGCGCCAGCAGCTTGGTTCCGGGATCCGGGGAGCTGTTTTTT.

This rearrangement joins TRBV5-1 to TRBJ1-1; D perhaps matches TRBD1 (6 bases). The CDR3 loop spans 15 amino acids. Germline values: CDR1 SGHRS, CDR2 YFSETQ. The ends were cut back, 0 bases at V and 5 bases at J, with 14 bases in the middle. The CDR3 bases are TGCGCCAGCAGCTTGGAGGGACATAGGGGGACTGAAGCTTTCTTT. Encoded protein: CASSLEGHRGTEAFF.

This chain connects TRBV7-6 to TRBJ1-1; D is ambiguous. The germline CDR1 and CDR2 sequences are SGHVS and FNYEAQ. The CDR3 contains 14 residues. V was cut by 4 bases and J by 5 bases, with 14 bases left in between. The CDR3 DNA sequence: TGTGCCAGCAGCTCCCGACCCCCGTGGACTGAAGCTTTCTTT. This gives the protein CASSSRPPWTEAFF.

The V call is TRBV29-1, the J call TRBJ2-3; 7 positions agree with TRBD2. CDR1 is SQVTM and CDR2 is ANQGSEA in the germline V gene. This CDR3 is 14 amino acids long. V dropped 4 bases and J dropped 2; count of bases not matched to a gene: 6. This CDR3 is CSVGGGSSTDTQYF. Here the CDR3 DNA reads TGCAGCGTTGGAGGCGGGAGTTCCACAGATACGCAGTATTTT.

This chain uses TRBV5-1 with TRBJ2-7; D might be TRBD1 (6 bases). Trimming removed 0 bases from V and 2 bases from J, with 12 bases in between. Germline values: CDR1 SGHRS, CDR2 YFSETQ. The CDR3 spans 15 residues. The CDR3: CASSLEVAGAYEQYF. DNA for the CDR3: TGCGCCAGCAGCTTGGAAGTTGCAGGGGCCTACGAGCAGTACTTC.

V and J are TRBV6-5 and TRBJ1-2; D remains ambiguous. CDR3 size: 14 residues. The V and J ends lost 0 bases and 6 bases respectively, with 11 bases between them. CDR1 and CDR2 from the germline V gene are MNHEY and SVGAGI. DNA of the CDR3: TGTGCCAGCAGTTACTCGAATGCGGGAAATGGCTACACCTTC. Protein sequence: CASSYSNAGNGYTF.

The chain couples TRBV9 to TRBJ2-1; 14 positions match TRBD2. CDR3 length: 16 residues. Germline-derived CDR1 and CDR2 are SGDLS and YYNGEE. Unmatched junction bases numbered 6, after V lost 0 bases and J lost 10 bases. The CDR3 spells CASSVVGTSGGSEQFF. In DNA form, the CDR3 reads TGTGCCAGCAGCGTAGTTGGGACTAGCGGGGGCTCGGAGCAGTTCTTC.

CDR3 nucleotides: TGTGCCAGCAGCCAGGGGCTAGCGGGAGGCTACGAGCAGTACTTC. Translating it yields CASSQGLAGGYEQYF. This chain joins TRBV7-3 and TRBJ2-7; 11 bases are a match to TRBD2. V gave up 5 bases and J gave up 3 bases; unmatched junction bases: 6. CDR1 is SGHTA and CDR2 is FQGTGA in the germline V gene. This CDR3 has 15 residues.

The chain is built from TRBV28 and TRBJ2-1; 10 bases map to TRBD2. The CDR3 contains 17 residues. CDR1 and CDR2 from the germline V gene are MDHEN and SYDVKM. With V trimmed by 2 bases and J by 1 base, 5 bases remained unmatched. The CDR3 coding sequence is TGTGCCAGCAGTTTAGCAATAGCGGGAGGTTCCTACAATGAGCAGTTCTTC. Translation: CASSLAIAGGSYNEQFF.

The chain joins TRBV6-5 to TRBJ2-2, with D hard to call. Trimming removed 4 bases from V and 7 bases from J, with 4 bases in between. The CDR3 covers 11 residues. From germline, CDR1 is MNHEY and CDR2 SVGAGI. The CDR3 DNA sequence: TGTGCCAGCAGTTCGGTCGGGGAGCTGTTTTTT. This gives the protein CASSSVGELFF.

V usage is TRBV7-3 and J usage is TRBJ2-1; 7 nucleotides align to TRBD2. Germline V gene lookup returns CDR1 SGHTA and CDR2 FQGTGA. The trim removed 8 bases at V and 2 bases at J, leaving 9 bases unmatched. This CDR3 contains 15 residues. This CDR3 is CASALGGGPYNEQFF. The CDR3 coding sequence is TGTGCCAGCGCCTTGGGCGGGGGACCCTACAATGAGCAGTTCTTC.

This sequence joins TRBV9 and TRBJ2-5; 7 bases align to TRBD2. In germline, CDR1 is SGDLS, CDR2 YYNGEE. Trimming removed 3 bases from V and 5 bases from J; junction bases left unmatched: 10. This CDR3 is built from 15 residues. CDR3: CASSARDRREETQYF. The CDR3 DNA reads TGTGCCAGCAGCGCAAGAGATAGGCGGGAGGAGACCCAGTACTTC.

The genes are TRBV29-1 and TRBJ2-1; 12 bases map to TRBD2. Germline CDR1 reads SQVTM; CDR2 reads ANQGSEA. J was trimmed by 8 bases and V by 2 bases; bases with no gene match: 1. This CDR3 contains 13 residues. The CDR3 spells CSVEPSGGDEQFF. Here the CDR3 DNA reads TGCAGCGTTGAACCTAGCGGGGGGGATGAGCAGTTCTTC.